Presented here are 30 T cell receptor beta chains from one specimen sequenced in a study of tumor and adjacent non-tumor tissue in lung cancer. RNA was extracted from bulk tissue without any cell sorting. Three rounds of nested PCR, following a modified ARM-PCR protocol, produced the TCRbeta library. Via MiXCR, TCRdb re-called the multiplex PCR reads, giving one row per CDR3 protein. The table records more than 85,000 distinct CDR3 sequences, over 70% of them present only once. Sequencing was done on a sample of lung tumor tissue. These receptors were obtained from a man between 70 and 80 years old with non-small cell lung cancer.

Details on this clonotype: One junction end disagrees with the germline gene, perhaps due to a read error. The rearrangement links TRBV30 to TRBJ1-2; D ambiguous. Germline loops: CDR1 GTSNPN, CDR2 SVGIG (reference sequence). CDR3 length: 12 amino acids. CDR3 sequence (DNA): TGTGCTTGGAGTCACGCTAACTATGGCTACAGCTTC. This gives the protein CAWSHANYGYSF.

Points on this clonotype: A junction end diverges from the germline sequence, so it may reflect a read error. This chain links TRBV6-5 with TRBJ2-3; no clear D. The CDR3 sequence is 14 residues long. From germline, CDR1 is MNHEY and CDR2 SVGAGI. CDR3 in DNA: TGTGCCAGCAGTTACAGCCCTAGGGTGGATACGCACTATTTT. Its translation is CASSYSPRVDTHYF.

The CDR3 reads CSPRANSGAGETQYF. As DNA, the CDR3 is TGCAGCCCTAGAGCTAACTCCGGGGCCGGGGAGACCCAGTACTTC. The chain recombines TRBV20-1 with TRBJ2-5, with D perhaps matching TRBD1 or TRBD2 (5 bases each). The CDR3 loop spans 15 amino acids. CDR1 and CDR2 (germline): DFQATT, SNEGSKA (reference sequence).

Details on this clonotype: As the CDR3 is not closed by the conserved phenylalanine or tryptophan, this likely results from a read error. The chain employs TRBV20-1 and TRBJ2-3, with D tentatively TRBD1 or TRBD2 (6 bases each). Germline CDR1 and CDR2: DFQATT and SNEGSKA (reference sequence). The CDR3 extends over 15 amino acids. The CDR3 sequence is CSAKDAGGLADSQYY. DNA for the CDR3: TGCAGTGCTAAAGATGCTGGGGGGCTAGCAGATTCGCAGTATTAT.

To note about this clonotype: A single base separates this from a much larger clone, so it may be a read error. Because it lacks the conserved phenylalanine or tryptophan at the end, this CDR3 is likely a read error. This rearrangement joins TRBV2 to TRBJ2-7, with D tentatively TRBD2 (5 bases). The germline V gene has CDR1 SNHLY and CDR2 FYNNEI. The CDR3 loop spans 13 amino acids. V lost 4 bases and J 3 bases, leaving 10 bases between the germline ends. CDR3 bases: TGTGCCAGCAGTGTCAGTCGGGGCTACGAGCAGTACATC. Its translation is CASSVSRGYEQYI.

Details on this clonotype: The junction differs from germline at one of its ends, possibly a read error. This chain joins TRBV4-2 and TRBJ2-2, with D possibly matching TRBD2 (6 bases). CDR1 and CDR2 from the germline V gene are LGHNA and YNFKEQ. This CDR3 is built from 17 residues. The CDR3 protein is CASSRYGRRANTGELFF. In nucleotides, the CDR3 is TGTGCCAGCAGCCGGTATGGGCGGAGGGCCAACACCGGGGAGTTGTTTTTT.

For this clonotype: Without the conserved terminal phenylalanine or tryptophan, this CDR3 likely stems from a read error. The DNA is omitted, as the CDR3 cannot be located on it reliably, and the CDR3 follows TCRdb's listing. The chain's CDR3 is CSVQTPTSNYGYTS. The rearrangement joins TRBV29-1 to TRBJ1-2. CDR1 SQVTM and CDR2 ANQGSEA come from the germline V gene. The CDR3 is 14 amino acids in total, end residues counted.

This clonotype was observed many times. This chain connects TRBV20-1 to TRBJ1-2, with unresolved D. The ends were cut back, 4 bases at V and 2 bases at J, with 8 bases in the middle. This CDR3 contains 12 residues. Germline V lookup: CDR1 DFQATT, CDR2 SNEGSKA (reference sequence). In DNA, the CDR3 is TGCAGTGCTACGCCTTCAAACTATGGCTACACCTTC. It is translated as CSATPSNYGYTF.

Of note for this clonotype: Since a much larger clone is just one base distant, this may be a read error. The J gene is TRBJ2-5, the V gene TRBV6-1; 7 bases fit TRBD2. V shed 5 bases, J shed 4 bases, and the junction held 16 bases outside the gene matches. The CDR3 has 17 amino acids. Germline CDR1 and CDR2: MNHNS and SASEGT. The CDR3 reads CASSNQGRDLWSETQYF. For the CDR3, the DNA is TGTGCCAGCAGTAACCAAGGGAGGGATCTGTGGTCAGAGACCCAGTACTTC.

This clonotype appeared once. Compared with germline, one end of the junction differs, possibly owing to a read error. This chain uses TRBV10-1 with TRBJ2-1; 9 positions agree with TRBD2. This CDR3 has 17 residues. Germline V lookup: CDR1 WNHNN, CDR2 SYGVQD (reference sequence). This CDR3 is CASSDRSGRTRYNEQFF. The CDR3 nucleotides read TGCGCTAGCAGTGACCGGAGCGGGAGGACAAGGTACAATGAGCAGTTCTTC.

This chain joins TRBV6-2 or TRBV6-3 and TRBJ2-1; 7 bases align to TRBD2. Trimming at V came to 7 bases and at J to 5 bases, leaving 11 bases not matched to a gene. There are 15 residues in the CDR3. Per the germline V gene, CDR1 is MNHEY and CDR2 is SVGEGT. The CDR3 here is CASNPGGGLDNEQFF. In DNA, the CDR3 is TGTGCCAGCAACCCTGGGGGGGGTCTCGACAATGAGCAGTTCTTC.

The J gene is TRBJ2-7, the V gene TRBV4-1, with D possibly TRBD1 on 5 matching bases. The V end lost 8 bases, the J end lost 6 bases, and 23 bases lay between the germline ends. Germline CDR1 reads MGHRA; CDR2 reads YSYEKL. The CDR3 sequence is 15 residues long. The chain's CDR3 is CASGRGTGRVSEQYF. The CDR3, as DNA: TGCGCCAGCGGTCGCGGTACCGGCAGGGTGAGCGAGCAGTACTTC.

For the CDR3, the DNA is TGTGCCAGCAGCCAAAGGGGCACCGGGCCTGAAGCTTTCTTT. The encoded protein is CASSQRGTGPEAFF. This chain connects TRBV21-1 to TRBJ1-1; no check of the table's D call, TRBD1, against the DNA was made. TRBV21-1 is a documented pseudogene. The CDR3 contains 14 residues.

As to this clonotype: Germline is not matched at one junction end, which may reflect a read error. The CDR3 region has the DNA TGTACCAGCAGTATCACTCCGGGACCTGAAGAGACCCAGTACTTC. Protein product: CTSSITPGPEETQYF. The chain links TRBV12-3 or TRBV12-4 to TRBJ2-5, with D perhaps given as TRBD1 or TRBD2 (5 bases each). The CDR3 covers 15 residues.

A word on this clonotype: A much larger clone differs from this one at a single base, so this may be a read error. The CDR3 does not end in the conserved phenylalanine or tryptophan, so this is likely a read error. V usage is TRBV20-1 and J usage is TRBJ1-1; D may be TRBD1 (5 bases). V was clipped by 5 bases and J by 3 bases, with 7 bases between them. CDR1 is DFQATT, CDR2 SNEGSKA, per germline (reference sequence). The CDR3 loop spans 11 amino acids. The DNA of the CDR3 is TGCAGTGCTCCCAGGGACACTGAAGCTTTCTGT. It codes for CSAPRDTEAFC.

Comment on this clonotype: A much larger clone lies one base from this, so it may be a read error. The chain combines TRBV20-1 with TRBJ2-1; possible D gene TRBD1, 5 bases. The CDR3 extends over 16 amino acids. Germline V gene data show CDR1 as DFQATT and CDR2 as SNEGSKA (reference sequence). Here the CDR3 reads CSARSTRASSYNVQFF. The CDR3 DNA is TGCAGTGCTAGATCTACCAGGGCGAGCTCCTACAATGTGCAGTTCTTC.

For this clonotype: At one of its ends the junction is not consistent with the germline gene, which may arise from a read error. In DNA, the CDR3 is TGTGCCTGCAGTTTCTCCCCAGCAACTAATGAAAGACTGTTTTTT. Translated, it gives CACSFSPATNERLFF. The V and J genes are TRBV6-5 and TRBJ1-4; D gene ambiguous. Per the germline V gene, CDR1 is MNHEY and CDR2 is SVGAGI. The CDR3 is 15 residues long.

The sample holds one count of this clonotype. One end of the junction does not line up with germline, which may come from a read error. The genes are TRBV5-5 and TRBJ2-1; D gene unclear. Germline assignment: CDR1 SGHKS and CDR2 YYEKEE (reference sequence). This CDR3 has 12 amino acids. CDR3 residues: CASKANYNGQLF. The CDR3, as DNA: TGTGCCAGCAAGGCGAACTACAATGGGCAGTTATTC.

In the case of this clonotype: An end of the junction differs from the germline gene, which may be a read error. The chain carries TRBV10-2 and TRBJ2-4; no firm D call. Germline loops: CDR1 WSHSY, CDR2 SAAADI. This CDR3 contains 15 residues. CDR3 bases: TGCGCCAGCAGTGAGTATTGCGACCGGCGGAACATTCAGTATTTC. Its protein is CASSEYCDRRNIQYF.

In this sample, this clonotype turned up many times. The rearrangement links TRBV20-1 to TRBJ1-5; D perhaps matches TRBD1 (6 bases). The CDR3 covers 18 residues. Trimming took off 0 bases at V and 2 bases at J, with 20 bases between the two ends. Germline V lookup: CDR1 DFQATT, CDR2 SNEGSKA (reference sequence). The CDR3 sequence is CSARDKRGGKGGNQPQHF. CDR3 coding DNA: TGCAGTGCTAGAGATAAAAGGGGGGGTAAGGGAGGCAATCAGCCCCAGCATTTT.

To note about this clonotype: Because it lacks the conserved phenylalanine or tryptophan at the end, this CDR3 is likely a read error. The DNA is omitted, as the CDR3 cannot be located on it reliably, and the CDR3 follows TCRdb's listing. The rearrangement links TRBV11-3 to TRBJ2-3; the D segment call TRBD1 is taken from the table without a DNA check. Per germline, CDR1 SGHNT and CDR2 YENEEA. Inclusive of both ends, the CDR3 amounts to 15 amino acids. The chain's CDR3 is CASSPRQGATDRHYH.

This clonotype is a singleton in its sample. The chain has TRBV11-2 and TRBJ1-2; 7 nucleotides agree with TRBD1. The CDR3 is made up of 16 amino acids. Germline CDR1 SGHAT, CDR2 FQNNGV. The CDR3 sequence: CISRKGVTGANYGYTF. The CDR3 DNA is TGTATCAGCAGGAAGGGGGTAACAGGGGCTAACTATGGCTACACCTTC. The full variable domain, with the rest looked up from reference TRBV11-2 and TRBJ1-2, is EAGVAQSPRYKIIEKRQSVAFWCNPISGHATLYWYQQILGQGPKLLIQFQNNGVVDDSQLPKDRFSAERLKGVDSTLKIQPAKLEDSAVYLCISRKGVTGANYGYTFGSGTRLTVV.

In the case of this clonotype: Relative to the germline gene, one junction end is altered; a read error may explain this. This chain joins TRBV29-1 and TRBJ1-3; D uncertain. The CDR3 runs 14 residues. Germline V gene data show CDR1 as SQVTM and CDR2 as ANQGSEA. CDR3 in amino acids: CSVELVRPGYTIYF. In DNA, the CDR3 is TGCAGCGTTGAATTGGTTCGCCCTGGATACACCATATATTTT.

In regard to this clonotype: An end of the junction does not agree with germline; a read error may underlie this. The chain recombines TRBV29-1 with TRBJ2-5; the D is unclear. The CDR3 spans 13 residues. The germline CDR1 and CDR2 sequences are SQVTM and ANQGSEA. This chain's CDR3 is CSVGDRYQEAQYF. Here the CDR3 DNA reads TGCAGCGTTGGGGATAGGTACCAAGAGGCCCAGTACTTC.

Regarding this clonotype: The junction does not match germline at one end; this may be a read error. The chain employs TRBV20-1 and TRBJ2-1; TRBD2 matches 7 bases. Germline CDR1 reads DFQATT; CDR2 reads SNEGSKA (reference sequence). This CDR3 region has 17 residues. This CDR3 is CSARDPSGEAGWDEPFF. The CDR3 DNA sequence: TGCAGTGCTAGAGACCCCAGCGGGGAGGCCGGTTGGGATGAGCCGTTCTTC.

By share, this clonotype ranks as medium-sized. V gene TRBV6-5 combines with J gene TRBJ2-4; D not resolved. V was shortened by 2 bases and J by 3 bases, with 8 bases between the two germline ends. The V gene's germline CDR1 is MNHEY and CDR2 SVGAGI. The CDR3 extends over 14 amino acids. CDR3: CASSYGAGKNIQYF. CDR3 nucleotide sequence: TGTGCCAGCAGTTACGGAGCAGGCAAAAACATTCAGTACTTC.

Notes on this clonotype: One end of the junction is discordant with germline, which a read error may explain. V gene TRBV28 combines with J gene TRBJ2-2, with D perhaps TRBD2 (6 bases). Germline CDR1 MDHEN, CDR2 SYDVKM. The CDR3 spans 13 residues. CDR3 loop: CASSRPWSGGLFF. The CDR3 DNA reads as TGTGCCAGCAGCCGCCCATGGTCCGGGGGGCTGTTTTTT.

CDR3 sequence: CASSLGGEGTQYF. The CDR3 DNA is TGTGCCAGCAGCTTGGGTGGGGAAGGGACCCAGTACTTC. This chain connects TRBV5-4 to TRBJ2-5, with D hard to call. V shed 0 bases and J shed 7 bases, with 10 bases lying between them. There are 13 residues in the CDR3. Germline V lookup: CDR1 SGHNT, CDR2 YYREEE (reference sequence).

As for this clonotype: Sequence at one end of the junction differs from germline and may be a read error. The V and J genes are TRBV6-2 or TRBV6-3 and TRBJ2-6, with TRBD1 matching 9 bases. Looked up from germline, CDR1 is MNHEY and CDR2 is SVGEGT. The CDR3 is 17 residues long. CDR3 DNA: TGTGCCAGCAGGACAGGGGGGTTAATTTCTGGGTCCAACGTCCTAACTTTC. It yields the protein CASRTGGLISGSNVLTF.

This chain's CDR3 is CATRGDEKLFF. As DNA, the CDR3 is TGTGCCACGAGAGGAGATGAAAAACTGTTTTTT. This chain joins TRBV6-6 and TRBJ1-4, with D hard to call. CDR3 length equals 11 residues. Germline V gene lookup returns CDR1 MNHNY and CDR2 SVGAGI (reference sequence). V was clipped by 10 bases and J by 6 bases, with 9 bases between them.